Below, one TCR beta chain is given with its context. The antigen is unknown. These data originate in a study of graft-versus-host responses after intestinal transplantation. Study information: Among the recipients, transplants were multivisceral, liver-intestinal, or isolated intestinal.

From germline, CDR1 is SGHKS and CDR2 YYEKEE (reference sequence). The CDR3 runs 16 residues. The V end was cut by 4 bases, the J end by 0 bases, with 13 bases between. TCRdb's table, derived via immunoSEQ multiplex PCR, lists solely in-frame clones and lacks some. The repertoire consists of over 40,000 clones, with about 95% occurring once and the leading ten covering roughly 0.58%. The TCR originated in a human donor who was the organ donor for an intestinal transplant. The chain is built from TRBV5-5 and TRBJ2-2; possible D gene TRBD1, 6 bases. Sequenced here: unstimulated CD8+ T cells sorted from spleen or lymph node cells, sampled before transplant. CDR3 in amino acids: CASSRTGTTNTGELFF. Written as DNA, the CDR3 is TGTGCCAGCAGCAGAACCGGGACAACGAACACCGGGGAGCTGTTTTTT.